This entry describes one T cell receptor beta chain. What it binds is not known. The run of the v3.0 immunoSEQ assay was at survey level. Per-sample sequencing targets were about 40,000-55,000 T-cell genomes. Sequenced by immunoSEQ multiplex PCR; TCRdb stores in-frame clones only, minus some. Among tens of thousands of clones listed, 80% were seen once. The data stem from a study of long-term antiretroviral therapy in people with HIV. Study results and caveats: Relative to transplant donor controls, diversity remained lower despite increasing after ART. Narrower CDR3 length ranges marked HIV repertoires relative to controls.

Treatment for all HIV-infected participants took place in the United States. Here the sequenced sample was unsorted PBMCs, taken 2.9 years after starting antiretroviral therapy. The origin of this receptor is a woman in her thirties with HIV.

This CDR3 is CSVDDRGTYGYTF. For the CDR3, the DNA is TGCAGCGTTGACGACAGGGGGACCTATGGCTACACCTTC. The rearrangement uses TRBV29-1 and TRBJ1-2; 9 bases align to TRBD1. The CDR3 length is 13 residues. V shed 3 bases, J shed 4 bases, and the junction held 3 bases outside the gene matches. The germline CDR1 and CDR2 sequences are SQVTM and ANQGSEA. Variable domain in full (rest from reference TRBV29-1 and TRBJ1-2): SAVISQKPSRDICQRGTSLTIQCQVDSQVTMMFWYRQQPGQSLTLIATANQGSEATYESGFVIDKFPISRPNLTFSTLTVSNMSPEDSSIYLCSVDDRGTYGYTFGSGTRLTVV.